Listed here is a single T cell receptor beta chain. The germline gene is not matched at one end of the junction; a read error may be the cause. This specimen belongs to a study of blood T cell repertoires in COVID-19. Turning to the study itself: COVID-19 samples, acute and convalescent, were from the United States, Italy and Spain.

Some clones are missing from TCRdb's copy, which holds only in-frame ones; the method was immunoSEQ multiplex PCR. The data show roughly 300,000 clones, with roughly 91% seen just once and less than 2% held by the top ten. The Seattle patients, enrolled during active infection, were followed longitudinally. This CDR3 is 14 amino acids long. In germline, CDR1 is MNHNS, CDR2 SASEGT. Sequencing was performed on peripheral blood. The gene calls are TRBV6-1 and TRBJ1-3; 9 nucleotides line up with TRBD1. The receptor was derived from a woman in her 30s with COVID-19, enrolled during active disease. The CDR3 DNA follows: TGTGCCAGCAGTGAAGACAGGGGGCGGCCACAGGTAGGTTTT. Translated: CASSEDRGRPQVGF.